This T cell receptor (beta chain) was observed in a study of blood T cell repertoires in COVID-19. Authors' methods: The authors estimated nucleated cell counts from reference gene primer amplification. Method: immunoSEQ multiplex PCR; TCRdb's copy keeps in-frame clones and lacks some. Clone size and the V and J calls come from that table; the DNA yielded D and trimming. The repertoire holds 75,000 to 80,000 clones, with more than 80% as singletons. V shed 2 bases and J shed 6 bases, with 5 bases lying between them. CDR3 size: 12 residues. Germline V CDR1 and CDR2: SGHDT, YYEEEE. Sample: peripheral blood. The receptor was derived from a woman in her sixties or seventies with acute or convalescent COVID-19. The rearrangement joins TRBV5-6 to TRBJ2-2, with unresolved D. The CDR3 nucleotides read TGTGCCAGCAGCTTCAGCGCCGGGGAGCTGTTTTTT. It is translated as CASSFSAGELFF.